What follows are 27 T cell receptor beta chains derived from one specimen sequenced in a study of identical twins. TCRdb called the 5' RACE reads again in MiXCR, with one record for every CDR3 protein. Here the sample spans approximately 490,000 distinct CDR3 sequences, around 24% being singletons. The same data also went into a second study, on yellow fever vaccine responses in identical twins.

Sequenced: CD4+ T cells sorted from blood. The receptors here all came from a woman younger than 35 in good health.

This clonotype was recorded at least ten times. This chain links TRBV9 with TRBJ1-6; no clear D gene. The CDR3 is 14 residues long. The V end lost 4 bases, the J end lost 5 bases, and 10 bases lay between the germline ends. CDR1 is SGDLS and CDR2 is YYNGEE in the germline V gene. The CDR3 region is CASSPQANNSPLHF. Here the CDR3 DNA reads TGTGCCAGCAGCCCGCAGGCTAATAATTCACCCCTCCACTTT.

The chain combines TRBV4-1 with TRBJ2-5; 16 nucleotides line up with TRBD2. V was clipped by 3 bases and J by 5 bases; unmatched bases: 15. CDR1 is MGHRA and CDR2 is YSYEKL in the germline V gene. This CDR3 is built from 20 residues. CDR3 bases: TGCGCCAGCAGCCATGTACCGGGACTAGCGGGAGGGCAGAACAAGGAGACCCAGTACTTC. Amino acid sequence: CASSHVPGLAGGQNKETQYF.

V is TRBV11-2 and J is TRBJ2-5; TRBD1 is a possible D gene (6 bases). The CDR3 sequence is 15 residues long. V lost 5 bases to trimming and J lost 7 bases, with 20 bases between them. Germline assignment: CDR1 SGHAT and CDR2 FQNNGV. As DNA, the CDR3 is TGTGCCAGCAGCCAGAGGGGGACCCCTCCGGGGACCCAGTACTTC. This sequence encodes CASSQRGTPPGTQYF.

A few counts support this clonotype. The CDR3 is CASSVIPRDTQYF. The CDR3 DNA is TGTGCCAGCAGTGTAATCCCGAGAGATACGCAGTATTTT. The rearrangement joins TRBV6-1 to TRBJ2-3; no clear D. Germline V gives CDR1 MNHNS, CDR2 SASEGT. Trimming stripped 4 bases from V and 5 bases from J, with 10 bases between. CDR3 size: 13 residues.

This clonotype has more than one count but fewer than ten. V gene TRBV20-1 combines with J gene TRBJ2-1; 9 bases fit TRBD2. J gave up 9 bases and V 6 bases, and 18 bases lay outside the gene matches. This CDR3 has 16 residues. Germline CDR1 DFQATT, CDR2 SNEGSKA (reference sequence). The CDR3 coding sequence is TGCAGTGCGCGAAAGGCGACTAGCGGCTTTCTACGTGAGCAGTTCTTC. Translated, it gives CSARKATSGFLREQFF.

The chain recombines TRBV4-1 with TRBJ2-2; 12 bases align to TRBD2. V was pared by 1 base and J by 6 bases, with 3 bases of the junction left unmatched. CDR1 and CDR2 (germline): MGHRA, YSYEKL. The CDR3 extends over 16 amino acids. The CDR3, as DNA: TGCGCCAGCAGCCAAGGGCCTAGCGGGAGGGCCGGGGAGCTGTTTTTT. Residues: CASSQGPSGRAGELFF.

V usage is TRBV27 and J usage is TRBJ1-2; D gene uncertain. Germline CDR1 MNHEY, CDR2 SMNVEV (reference sequence). The CDR3 runs to 13 residues. Trimming pared 6 bases from V and 1 base from J, leaving 9 bases between. CDR3 bases: TGTGCCAGCAGCGGGCGAAATAACTATGGCTACACCTTC. This gives the protein CASSGRNNYGYTF.

This sequence joins TRBV6-1 and TRBJ1-2, with no clear D. Germline CDR1 MNHNS, CDR2 SASEGT. The CDR3 is 13 amino acids. Deletions cut 3 bases from V and 5 bases from J, with 10 bases between. CDR3 loop: CASSDRAPYGYTF. For the CDR3, the DNA is TGTGCCAGCAGTGACCGGGCCCCGTATGGCTACACCTTC.

V usage is TRBV6-5 and J usage is TRBJ1-2, with D perhaps matching TRBD1 (5 bases). Trimming left V 0 bases short and J 1 base short, with 12 bases between. This CDR3 has 16 amino acids. Germline V gives CDR1 MNHEY, CDR2 SVGAGI. This CDR3 is CASSYSSGAVNYGYTF. DNA of the CDR3: TGTGCCAGCAGTTACTCGAGCGGGGCAGTTAACTATGGCTACACCTTC.

This clonotype was counted a few times. The chain links TRBV2 to TRBJ2-7, with D maybe TRBD2 (5 bases). The length of the CDR3 is 14 residues. Germline V gene lookup returns CDR1 SNHLY and CDR2 FYNNEI. V gave up 4 bases and J gave up 1 base, with 11 bases separating them. CDR3 sequence: CASSGETRSYEQYF. CDR3 bases: TGTGCCAGCAGTGGGGAGACACGATCCTACGAGCAGTACTTC.

The V gene is TRBV7-2, the J gene TRBJ2-5, with 11 positions matching TRBD1. The CDR3 consists of 14 residues. J was trimmed by 6 bases and V by 5 bases; bases with no gene match: 5. Germline values: CDR1 SGHTA, CDR2 FQGNSA. The CDR3 DNA reads TGTGCCAGCAGCCAGGGGACAGGGGGAAAGACCCAGTACTTC. It is translated as CASSQGTGGKTQYF.

This clonotype appeared many times. The J gene is TRBJ2-3, the V gene TRBV9; D is possibly TRBD2 (5 bases). V was clipped by 0 bases and J by 3 bases, with 5 bases between them. The length of the CDR3 is 13 residues. Germline loops: CDR1 SGDLS, CDR2 YYNGEE. The CDR3 here is CASSVGGTDTQYF. The CDR3 bases are TGTGCCAGCAGCGTAGGAGGGACAGATACGCAGTATTTT.

The rearrangement joins TRBV10-3 to TRBJ1-1; a weak D match, TRBD1 (5 bases). V was pared by 2 bases and J by 3 bases, with 13 bases between. Germline CDR1 and CDR2: ENHRY and SYGVKD. This CDR3 is 15 amino acids long. The CDR3 sequence is CAISEGGSKDTEAFF. Written as DNA, the CDR3 is TGTGCCATCAGTGAGGGGGGGAGTAAGGACACTGAAGCTTTCTTT.

This chain links TRBV11-1 with TRBJ2-1, with 10 bases lining up with TRBD1. Germline V lookup: CDR1 SGHAT, CDR2 FQDESV (reference sequence). The CDR3 sequence is 16 residues long. The V and J ends lost 4 bases and 7 bases, in that order; junction bases with no gene match: 10. The CDR3 is CASSSGTGDSRNEQFF. DNA of the CDR3: TGTGCCAGCAGCTCCGGGACAGGGGATTCGAGGAATGAGCAGTTCTTC. Looking up the rest from reference TRBV11-1 and TRBJ2-1 gives the full variable domain: EAEVAQSPRYKITEKSQAVAFWCDPISGHATLYWYRQILGQGPELLVQFQDESVVDDSQLPKDRFSAERLKGVDSTLKIQPAELGDSAMYLCASSSGTGDSRNEQFFGPGTRLTVL.

The sample holds a few counts of this clonotype. The chain recombines TRBV20-1 with TRBJ2-5; a possible D gene is TRBD1 (7 bases). Germline assignment: CDR1 DFQATT and CDR2 SNEGSKA (reference sequence). The CDR3 loop spans 13 amino acids. Deletions cut 5 bases from V and 4 bases from J, with 14 bases between. CDR3 nucleotide sequence: TGCAGTGCTCCCGGAGGGGGCGTAGAGACCCAGTACTTC. It is translated as CSAPGGGVETQYF.

Only a few counts were recorded for this clonotype. V is TRBV19 and J is TRBJ2-2; D is unclear. Trimming removed 7 bases at V and 0 bases at J, with 9 bases between. Germline CDR1 is LNHDA and CDR2 is SQIVND (reference sequence). The CDR3 is made up of 14 amino acids. This CDR3 reads CASTGQPNTGELFF. In DNA form, the CDR3 reads TGTGCCAGTACCGGGCAGCCGAACACCGGGGAGCTGTTTTTT.

This clonotype was recorded many times. The genes are TRBV12-3 or TRBV12-4 and TRBJ1-4; no clear D. V dropped 5 bases and J dropped 5 bases, with 18 bases sitting between them. This CDR3 contains 16 residues. The CDR3 sequence: CASSLNIWLANEKLFF. CDR3 DNA sequence: TGTGCCAGCAGTCTCAACATTTGGTTGGCGAATGAAAAACTGTTTTTT.

The V and J genes are TRBV25-1 and TRBJ2-5, with no clear D. With 3 bases removed from V and 0 bases from J, the gap between germline ends came to 8 bases. CDR3 length: 14 amino acids. The germline V gene has CDR1 MGHDK and CDR2 SYGVNS. DNA of the CDR3: TGTGCCAGCAGTGATCGGCGGTACCAAGAGACCCAGTACTTC. This sequence encodes CASSDRRYQETQYF.

This clonotype was seen only a few times. This sequence joins TRBV11-3 and TRBJ2-7; TRBD1 aligns across 8 bases. The J segment lost 4 bases and the V segment lost 2 bases, leaving 1 base of the junction unmatched. The CDR3 consists of 13 residues. Germline lookup yields CDR1 SGHNT and CDR2 YENEEA. The CDR3 sequence is CASSLWTGYEQYF. Written as DNA, the CDR3 is TGTGCCAGCAGCTTATGGACAGGGTACGAGCAGTACTTC.

This sequence joins TRBV3-1 and TRBJ2-1, with D unresolved. Germline V gene sequence: CDR1 LGHDT, CDR2 YNNKEL (reference sequence). CDR3 length equals 15 residues. V gave up 0 bases and J gave up 4 bases, with 10 bases separating them. The chain's CDR3 is CASSQDLTRYNEQFF. CDR3 coding DNA: TGTGCCAGCAGCCAAGACCTGACACGATACAATGAGCAGTTCTTC.

This rearrangement joins TRBV18 to TRBJ2-7, with D perhaps assigned TRBD1 or TRBD2 (5 bases each). The V gene's germline CDR1 is KGHSH and CDR2 LQKENI. The CDR3 extends over 16 amino acids. Trimming removed 3 bases at V and 1 base at J, with 16 bases between. The CDR3 protein is CASSPIGALGSYEQYF. DNA for the CDR3: TGTGCCAGCTCACCCATCGGGGCGTTAGGATCCTACGAGCAGTACTTC.

V and J are TRBV5-1 and TRBJ2-7; D gene ambiguous. The CDR3 has 12 residues. Germline values: CDR1 SGHRS, CDR2 YFSETQ. V gave up 4 bases and J gave up 2 bases, with 7 bases separating them. The CDR3 DNA follows: TGCGCCAGCAGCGCACGGCCCTACGAGCAGTACTTC. Translation: CASSARPYEQYF.

This clonotype was detected only a few times. The gene calls are TRBV12-3 or TRBV12-4 and TRBJ2-3; TRBD2 aligns across 9 bases. The CDR3 runs to 16 residues. The junction had 9 bases not matched to a gene; V was cut back by 6 bases and J by 2 bases. DNA of the CDR3: TGTGCCAGCAGCCCCCTGATAGCGGGGGCCACAGATACGCAGTATTTT. Its protein product is CASSPLIAGATDTQYF.

This chain joins TRBV2 and TRBJ2-2; D is uncertain. Germline-derived CDR1 and CDR2 are SNHLY and FYNNEI. Trimming removed 4 bases at V and 3 bases at J, with 6 bases between. The CDR3 is 13 amino acids. DNA for the CDR3: TGTGCCAGCAGTGGGGGATACACCGGGGAGCTGTTTTTT. The encoded protein is CASSGGYTGELFF.

This clonotype was observed a handful of times. The J gene is TRBJ2-2, the V gene TRBV29-1; 11 nucleotides match TRBD2. The CDR3 consists of 16 residues. The germline CDR1 and CDR2 sequences are SQVTM and ANQGSEA. The trim removed 0 bases at V and 1 base at J, leaving 1 base unmatched. CDR3 DNA: TGCAGCGTTGAAGATCTAGCGGGAGGGAACACCGGGGAGCTGTTTTTT. As protein: CSVEDLAGGNTGELFF.

In its sample, this clonotype was seen many times. The rearrangement joins TRBV12-3 or TRBV12-4 to TRBJ2-5; perhaps TRBD1 as D (6 bases). The CDR3 contains 14 residues. Trimming left V 6 bases short and J 5 bases short, with 16 bases between. The CDR3 is CASSWGRGDETQYF. The CDR3 DNA sequence: TGTGCCAGCAGCTGGGGCAGGGGAGATGAGACCCAGTACTTC.

V gene TRBV10-3 combines with J gene TRBJ1-5, with 10 nucleotides matching TRBD1. Trimming at V came to 4 bases and at J to 5 bases, leaving 8 bases not matched to a gene. The CDR3 contains 16 residues. CDR1 is ENHRY, CDR2 SYGVKD, per germline. CDR3 residues: CAISATDRGNDQPQHF. The CDR3 DNA is TGTGCCATCAGTGCGACGGACAGGGGGAACGATCAGCCCCAGCATTTT.